Below, 18 T cell receptor beta chains from the same sample are listed, as sequenced in a study of OX40 agonist ivuxolimab in advanced cancers. The library was made by the immunoSEQ multiplex PCR assay. TCRdb holds this immuneACCESS table with in-frame rearrangements only. Some clones are missing; in checked studies, unresolved V genes explain under half, and the rest has no known cause. The sample table holds 70,000 or so clones, of which 80% to 90% were seen once. The ten largest clones take up roughly 1% of the sample. The specimen comprised CD4+ or CD8+ T cells sorted from blood, sampled in a trial of the OX40 agonist ivuxolimab. These receptors originate from an adult with an advanced solid tumor such as melanoma, head and neck, liver or kidney cancer.

This clone was seen a few times. The chain employs TRBV28 and TRBJ2-3; D not resolved. Germline CDR1 is MDHEN and CDR2 is SYDVKM. The V and J ends lost 3 bases and 1 base respectively, with 14 bases between them. This CDR3 has 16 residues. In DNA form, the CDR3 reads TGTGCCAGCAGTTTTATCACCACGGTTGGCACAGATACGCAGTATTTT. Translation gives CASSFITTVGTDTQYF.

The rearrangement joins TRBV19 to TRBJ1-4; weak D call: TRBD1 (5 bases). Between the trimmed V and J ends, which lost 3 bases and 10 bases, there was a span of 15 bases. Germline lookup yields CDR1 LNHDA and CDR2 SQIVND (reference sequence). CDR3 size: 14 residues. As DNA, the CDR3 is TGTGCCAGTAGTATCTCCGGGGCCCCTGGAAAACTGTTTTTT. It encodes CASSISGAPGKLFF.

The chain combines TRBV28 with TRBJ1-2, with D maybe TRBD1 (5 bases). CDR3 length: 14 residues. V was trimmed by 6 bases and J by 3 bases, leaving 14 bases between them. CDR1 MDHEN and CDR2 SYDVKM come from the germline V gene. CDR3 nucleotide sequence: TGTGCCAGCAGCCAAGGGGACGGTCACTATGGCTACACCTTC. It is translated as CASSQGDGHYGYTF.

This clone has just a few counts. The V gene is TRBV14, the J gene TRBJ2-7; 8 bases are a match to TRBD1. The ends lost 5 bases at V and 3 bases at J; junction bases unmatched: 9. From germline, CDR1 is SGHDN and CDR2 FVKESK. The CDR3 sequence is 15 residues long. In DNA, the CDR3 is TGTGCCAGCAGCACTTACAGGGGGAGAGACTACGAGCAGTACTTC. Protein: CASSTYRGRDYEQYF.

This sequence joins TRBV10-3 and TRBJ1-3; D is perhaps TRBD1 (6 bases). Germline CDR1 reads ENHRY; CDR2 reads SYGVKD. Between the trimmed V and J ends, which lost 3 bases and 4 bases, there was a span of 13 bases. The CDR3 is 15 amino acids. CDR3: CAISESDSLGNTIYF. CDR3 DNA sequence: TGTGCCATCAGTGAATCGGACAGCCTCGGAAACACCATATATTTT.

The chain links TRBV27 to TRBJ2-1; maybe TRBD2 (7 bases). CDR1 and CDR2 (germline): MNHEY, SMNVEV (reference sequence). Trimming removed 3 bases at V and 7 bases at J, with 13 bases between. CDR3 size: 14 residues. Written as DNA, the CDR3 is TGTGCCAGCAGTTTCCTGGGGGGGCGGAATGAGCAGTTCTTC. Its protein is CASSFLGGRNEQFF.

This clone was seen only once. V is TRBV5-4 and J is TRBJ2-5, with D tentatively TRBD2 (7 bases). This CDR3 region has 14 residues. Trimming cost V 4 bases and J 5 bases, with 15 bases left between them. CDR1 is SGHNT, CDR2 YYREEE, per germline (reference sequence). The chain's CDR3 is CASSEQGGRETQYF. The CDR3 DNA follows: TGTGCCAGCAGCGAACAGGGAGGGCGGGAGACCCAGTACTTC.

J is TRBJ2-7 and V is TRBV11-2; D possibly corresponds to TRBD1 (6 bases). Trimming shortened V by 0 bases and J by 2 bases, and 14 bases separated the two germline ends. CDR1 is SGHAT, CDR2 FQNNGV, per germline. This CDR3 has 16 residues. This CDR3 reads CASSLDPRQVPYEQYF. The CDR3 DNA reads TGTGCCAGCAGCTTAGATCCCCGACAGGTACCCTACGAGCAGTACTTC.

The chain carries TRBV19 and TRBJ1-3; D is unresolved. Looked up from germline, CDR1 is LNHDA and CDR2 is SQIVND (reference sequence). The CDR3 consists of 16 residues. V shed 0 bases and J shed 7 bases, with 16 bases lying between them. The CDR3 protein is CASSIDGSGFANTIYF. As DNA, the CDR3 is TGTGCCAGTAGTATAGATGGATCGGGGTTTGCGAACACCATATATTTT. The whole variable domain, filled in from reference TRBV19 and TRBJ1-3, reads DGGITQSPKYLFRKEGQNVTLSCEQNLNHDAMYWYRQDPGQGLRLIYYSQIVNDFQKGDIAEGYSVSREKKESFPLTVTSAQKNPTAFYLCASSIDGSGFANTIYFGEGSWLTVV.

The chain is built from TRBV7-8 and TRBJ1-5, with D possibly TRBD1 on 5 matching bases. Germline values: CDR1 SGHVS, CDR2 FQNEAQ. The V end was cut by 2 bases, the J end by 0 bases, with 14 bases between. The CDR3 extends over 17 amino acids. The CDR3 spells CASSLSRDLNSNQPQHF. CDR3 nucleotide sequence: TGTGCCAGCAGCTTAAGCCGGGACCTAAATAGCAATCAGCCCCAGCATTTT.

The chain combines TRBV25-1 with TRBJ1-1; D remains ambiguous. V was trimmed by 6 bases and J by 0 bases, leaving 11 bases between them. The V gene's germline CDR1 is MGHDK and CDR2 SYGVNS. The CDR3 extends over 14 amino acids. The CDR3 nucleotides are TGTGCCAGCAGACCCCACGACTTGAACACTGAAGCTTTCTTT. The encoded protein is CASRPHDLNTEAFF.

This clone was picked up a small number of times. The CDR3 spells CASSSSGTYNSPLHF. The CDR3 region has the DNA TGTGCCAGCAGCTCGTCCGGGACCTATAATTCACCCCTCCACTTT. The chain is built from TRBV5-4 and TRBJ1-6; D is undetermined. V was pared by 3 bases and J by 2 bases, with 9 bases between. Per germline, CDR1 SGHNT and CDR2 YYREEE (reference sequence). This CDR3 is 15 amino acids long.

CDR3 amino acids: CSVEWETANTGELFF. CDR3 nucleotide sequence: TGCAGCGTTGAATGGGAGACAGCGAACACCGGGGAGCTGTTTTTT. The chain recombines TRBV29-1 with TRBJ2-2; D is perhaps TRBD1 or TRBD2 (5 bases each). Deletions cut 2 bases from V and 0 bases from J, with 10 bases between. There are 15 residues in the CDR3. CDR1 and CDR2 from the germline V gene are SQVTM and ANQGSEA.

The chain carries TRBV9 and TRBJ2-4; no clear D gene. V lost 0 bases and J 8 bases, leaving 15 bases between the germline ends. The CDR3 covers 15 residues. Germline CDR1 and CDR2: SGDLS and YYNGEE. CDR3 sequence (DNA): TGTGCCAGCAGCGTAGCAACTCCCGATAATTACATTCAGTACTTC. Translating gives CASSVATPDNYIQYF.

The J gene is TRBJ1-4, the V gene TRBV6-1, with 7 nucleotides matching TRBD1. The V segment lost 2 bases and the J segment 7 bases; nucleotides outside the gene matches: 16. Germline CDR1 reads MNHNS; CDR2 reads SASEGT. This CDR3 has 18 amino acids. In DNA, the CDR3 is TGTGCCAGCAGTGAACATCCCGGAACAGGGGCGAGGGGTGAAAAACTGTTTTTT. Encoded protein: CASSEHPGTGARGEKLFF.

In this sample, this clone turned up once. The chain has TRBV4-1 and TRBJ2-1; the D call may be TRBD1 or TRBD2 (6 bases each). Germline V lookup: CDR1 MGHRA, CDR2 YSYEKL. The CDR3 consists of 15 residues. The V end lost 3 bases, the J end lost 1 base, and 10 bases lay between the germline ends. CDR3 sequence: CASSQTGLSYNEQFF. Here the CDR3 DNA reads TGCGCCAGCAGCCAGACAGGACTATCCTACAATGAGCAGTTCTTC.

The V gene is TRBV7-2, the J gene TRBJ2-5, with D maybe TRBD2 (6 bases). The J call may be wrong; the DNA end is better matched by TRBJ2-7. CDR3 length: 16 amino acids. Germline CDR1 and CDR2: SGHTA and FQGNSA. The CDR3 loop reads CASSLGGPGLIYEQYF. The CDR3 DNA is TGTGCCAGCAGCTTGGGGGGACCAGGTCTGATCTACGAGCAGTACTTC.

The J gene is TRBJ1-2, the V gene TRBV5-6; weak D call: TRBD1 (5 bases). CDR1 and CDR2 (germline): SGHDT, YYEEEE. The CDR3 sequence is 15 residues long. V lost 6 bases to trimming and J lost 4 bases, with 19 bases between them. CDR3 DNA: TGTGCCAGCATCCCCAGAGGGGAAGGGGTCTATGGCTACACCTTC. Translation: CASIPRGEGVYGYTF.